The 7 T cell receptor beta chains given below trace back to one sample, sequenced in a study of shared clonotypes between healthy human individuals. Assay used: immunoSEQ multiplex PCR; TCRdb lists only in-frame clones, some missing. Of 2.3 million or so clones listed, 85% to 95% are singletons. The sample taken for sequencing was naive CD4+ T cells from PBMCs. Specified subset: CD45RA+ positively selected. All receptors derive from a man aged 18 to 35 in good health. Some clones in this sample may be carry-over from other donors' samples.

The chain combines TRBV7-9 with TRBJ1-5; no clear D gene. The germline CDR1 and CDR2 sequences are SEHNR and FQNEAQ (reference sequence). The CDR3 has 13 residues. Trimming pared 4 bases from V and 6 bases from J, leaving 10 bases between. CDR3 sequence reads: CASSSWERQPQHF. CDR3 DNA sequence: TGTGCCAGCAGCTCATGGGAGCGTCAGCCCCAGCATTTT.

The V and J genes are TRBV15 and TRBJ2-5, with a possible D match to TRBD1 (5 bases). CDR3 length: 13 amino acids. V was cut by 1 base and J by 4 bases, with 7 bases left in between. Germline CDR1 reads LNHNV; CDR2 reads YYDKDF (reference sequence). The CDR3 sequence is CATSRVQGETQYF. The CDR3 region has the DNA TGTGCCACCAGCAGAGTTCAGGGAGAGACCCAGTACTTC.

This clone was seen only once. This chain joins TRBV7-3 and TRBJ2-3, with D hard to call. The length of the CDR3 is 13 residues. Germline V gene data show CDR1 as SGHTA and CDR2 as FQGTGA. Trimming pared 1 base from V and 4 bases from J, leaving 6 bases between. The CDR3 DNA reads TGTGCCAGCAGCTTAAATATGGCAGATACGCAGTATTTT. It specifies CASSLNMADTQYF.

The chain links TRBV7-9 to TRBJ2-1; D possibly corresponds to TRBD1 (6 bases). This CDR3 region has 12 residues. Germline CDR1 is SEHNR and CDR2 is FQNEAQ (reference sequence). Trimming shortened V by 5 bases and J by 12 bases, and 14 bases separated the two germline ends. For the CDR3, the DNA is TGTGCCAGCAGCGCTGACAGGCCTTGGCAGTTCTTC. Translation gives CASSADRPWQFF.

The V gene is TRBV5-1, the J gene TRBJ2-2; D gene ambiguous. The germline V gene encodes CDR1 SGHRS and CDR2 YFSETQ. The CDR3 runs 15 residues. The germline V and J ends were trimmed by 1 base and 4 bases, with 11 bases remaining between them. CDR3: CASSLYTVATGELFF. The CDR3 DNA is TGCGCCAGCAGCTTGTATACGGTAGCCACCGGGGAGCTGTTTTTT.

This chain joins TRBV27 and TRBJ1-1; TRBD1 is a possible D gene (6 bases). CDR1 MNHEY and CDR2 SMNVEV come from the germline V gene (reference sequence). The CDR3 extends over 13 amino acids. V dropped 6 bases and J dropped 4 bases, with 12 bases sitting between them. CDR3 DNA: TGTGCCAGCAGCCGGGGGCGCGTCACTGAAGCTTTCTTT. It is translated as CASSRGRVTEAFF.

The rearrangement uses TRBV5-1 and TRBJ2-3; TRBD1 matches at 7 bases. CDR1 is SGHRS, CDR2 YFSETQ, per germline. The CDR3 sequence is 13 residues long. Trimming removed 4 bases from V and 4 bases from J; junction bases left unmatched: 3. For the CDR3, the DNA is TGCGCCAGCAGCGTTCAGGGGGCAGATACGCAGTATTTT. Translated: CASSVQGADTQYF. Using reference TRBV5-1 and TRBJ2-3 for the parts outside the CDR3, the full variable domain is KAGVTQTPRYLIKTRGQQVTLSCSPISGHRSVSWYQQTPGQGLQFLFEYFSETQRNKGNFPGRFSGRQFSNSRSEMNVSTLELGDSALYLCASSVQGADTQYFGPGTRLTVL.